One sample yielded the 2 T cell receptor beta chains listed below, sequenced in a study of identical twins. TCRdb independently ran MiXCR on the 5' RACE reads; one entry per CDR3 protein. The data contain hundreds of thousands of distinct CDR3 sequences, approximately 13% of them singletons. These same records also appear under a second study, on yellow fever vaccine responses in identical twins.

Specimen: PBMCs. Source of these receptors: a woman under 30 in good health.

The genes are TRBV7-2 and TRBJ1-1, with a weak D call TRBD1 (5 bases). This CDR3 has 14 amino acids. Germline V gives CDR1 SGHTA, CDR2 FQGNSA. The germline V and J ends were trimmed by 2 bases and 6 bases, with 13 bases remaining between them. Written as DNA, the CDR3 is TGTGCCAGCAGCTTAATGAGGCAGGGATCTGAAGCTTTCTTT. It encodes CASSLMRQGSEAFF.

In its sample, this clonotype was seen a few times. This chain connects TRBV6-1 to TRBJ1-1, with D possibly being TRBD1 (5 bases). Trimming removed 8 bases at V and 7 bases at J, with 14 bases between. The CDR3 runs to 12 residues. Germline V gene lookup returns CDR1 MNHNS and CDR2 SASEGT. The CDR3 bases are TGTGCCAGCGGGACCCGACAGAGTGAAGCTTTCTTT. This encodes CASGTRQSEAFF.